These 17 T cell receptor beta chains were all obtained from the same sample, sequenced in a study of shared clonotypes between healthy human individuals. Sequencing was performed with immunoSEQ multiplex PCR; in TCRdb, only in-frame clones are kept and a portion is missing. The sample has some 2.3 million clones; 85% to 95% are singletons. Source material: naive CD4+ T cells from PBMCs. The subset denotes: CD45RA+ positively selected. Receptor source: a young man in good health. Some clones in this sample may be carry-over from other donors' samples.

This sequence joins TRBV5-1 and TRBJ1-1; weak D call: TRBD1 (6 bases). V dropped 2 bases and J dropped 2 bases, with 13 bases sitting between them. Germline V gene lookup returns CDR1 SGHRS and CDR2 YFSETQ. The CDR3 runs 15 residues. CDR3 bases: TGCGCCAGCAGCTTTCTGGCAGGGGCCAACACTGAAGCTTTCTTT. Protein: CASSFLAGANTEAFF.

The chain couples TRBV28 to TRBJ2-5; D unresolved. Germline lookup yields CDR1 MDHEN and CDR2 SYDVKM. The CDR3 runs to 12 residues. V gave up 9 bases and J gave up 1 base, with 9 bases separating them. Written as DNA, the CDR3 is TGTGCCAGTGGTTTGGTCCAAGAGACCCAGTACTTC. Protein product: CASGLVQETQYF.

This chain connects TRBV5-1 to TRBJ2-1, with 9 bases that match TRBD2. Per the germline V gene, CDR1 is SGHRS and CDR2 is YFSETQ. V lost 2 bases to trimming and J lost 8 bases; unmatched junction nucleotides: 5. The CDR3 spans 14 residues. The CDR3 protein is CASSLGLATDEQFF. The CDR3 nucleotides are TGCGCCAGCAGCTTAGGACTAGCGACCGATGAGCAGTTCTTC.

The chain has TRBV4-3 and TRBJ1-2; D gene uncertain. Trimming cost V 4 bases and J 3 bases, with 15 bases left between them. Looked up from germline, CDR1 is LGHNA and CDR2 is YSLEER. The CDR3 runs 15 residues. The CDR3 spells CASSPARGRDYGYTF. Written as DNA, the CDR3 is TGCGCCAGCAGCCCCGCTCGCGGACGGGACTATGGCTACACCTTC.

This chain connects TRBV6-6 to TRBJ2-7; D remains ambiguous. The ends were cut back, 1 base at V and 2 bases at J, with 9 bases in the middle. Germline V gene lookup returns CDR1 MNHNY and CDR2 SVGAGI (reference sequence). The CDR3 spans 14 residues. The CDR3: CASSYYPDTYEQYF. Here the CDR3 DNA reads TGTGCCAGCAGTTACTACCCGGATACCTACGAGCAGTACTTC.

The J gene is TRBJ1-1, the V gene TRBV28; D is unresolved. Germline V gene sequence: CDR1 MDHEN, CDR2 SYDVKM. CDR3 size: 13 residues. Trimming shortened V by 6 bases and J by 0 bases, and 8 bases separated the two germline ends. CDR3 nucleotides: TGTGCCAGCAGCAAACAGTTGAACACTGAAGCTTTCTTT. This translates into CASSKQLNTEAFF.

This chain joins TRBV4-1 and TRBJ1-1; D is unclear. This CDR3 comprises 13 residues. Trimming removed 1 base at V and 5 bases at J, with 8 bases between. The V gene's germline CDR1 is MGHRA and CDR2 YSYEKL. The CDR3 region is CASSQVRSTEAFF. The CDR3 nucleotides read TGCGCCAGCAGCCAAGTTCGATCGACTGAAGCTTTCTTT.

This clone was seen a single time. The chain couples TRBV7-9 to TRBJ2-5; D assignment may be TRBD1 or TRBD2 (6 bases each). The V end lost 1 base, the J end lost 2 bases, and 17 bases lay between the germline ends. There are 17 residues in the CDR3. Germline V gene data show CDR1 as SEHNR and CDR2 as FQNEAQ (reference sequence). The CDR3 is CASSLGGAGGVQETQYF. CDR3 DNA sequence: TGTGCCAGCAGCTTAGGGGGGGCCGGCGGAGTTCAAGAGACCCAGTACTTC. Combining the CDR3 with reference TRBV7-9 and TRBJ2-5 gives the whole variable domain DTGVSQNPRHKITKRGQNVTFRCDPISEHNRLYWYRQTLGQGPEFLTYFQNEAQLEKSRLLSDRFSAERPKGSFSTLEIQRTEQGDSAMYLCASSLGGAGGVQETQYFGPGTRLLVL.

In this sample, this clone turned up once. Other DNA sequences of this sample code for an identical CDR3. This chain links TRBV5-1 with TRBJ1-4, with D perhaps matching TRBD1 (5 bases). The V end was cut by 0 bases, the J end by 5 bases, with 11 bases between. CDR1 and CDR2 (germline): SGHRS, YFSETQ. This CDR3 comprises 15 residues. The CDR3 nucleotides read TGCGCCAGCAGCTTGGTTGGCGGGACCAATGAAAAACTGTTTTTT. This encodes CASSLVGGTNEKLFF.

This clone occurred a few times. Distinct nucleotide sequences in the sample also encode this CDR3. The CDR3 here is CASSLEGGSYNEQFF. In DNA form, the CDR3 reads TGCGCCAGCAGCTTGGAAGGGGGCTCCTACAATGAGCAGTTCTTC. The rearrangement joins TRBV5-1 to TRBJ2-1; D perhaps matches TRBD1 (6 bases). The V end lost 0 bases, the J end lost 0 bases, and 7 bases lay between the germline ends. CDR3 size: 15 residues. Per the germline V gene, CDR1 is SGHRS and CDR2 is YFSETQ.

CDR3 in amino acids: CASRGDYTQYF. DNA of the CDR3: TGTGCCAGCCGTGGTGATTATACGCAGTATTTT. This chain uses TRBV28 with TRBJ2-3; no definite D call. Germline V gives CDR1 MDHEN, CDR2 SYDVKM. The CDR3 is 11 amino acids. Between the trimmed V and J ends, which lost 8 bases and 7 bases, there was a span of 10 bases.

The V call is TRBV7-2, the J call TRBJ1-4; a possible D gene is TRBD1 (6 bases). V shed 2 bases and J shed 10 bases, with 17 bases lying between them. This CDR3 spans 15 amino acids. Germline assignment: CDR1 SGHTA and CDR2 FQGNSA. CDR3 loop: CASSLRSPARGKLFF. The CDR3 DNA reads TGTGCCAGCAGCTTAAGGTCACCCGCCAGGGGAAAACTGTTTTTT.

The chain is built from TRBV19 and TRBJ2-5; 10 bases map to TRBD2. The CDR3 is made up of 15 amino acids. Germline V CDR1 and CDR2: LNHDA, SQIVND (reference sequence). With 4 bases clipped from V and 5 bases from J, the junction kept 7 bases outside the gene matches. CDR3 sequence reads: CASSTAGLALETQYF. Written as DNA, the CDR3 is TGTGCCAGTAGTACCGCGGGACTAGCGCTGGAGACCCAGTACTTC.

The chain recombines TRBV7-9 with TRBJ2-1, with 12 bases matching TRBD2. Per germline, CDR1 SEHNR and CDR2 FQNEAQ (reference sequence). V was clipped by 3 bases and J by 8 bases; unmatched bases: 5. This CDR3 contains 15 residues. Here the CDR3 DNA reads TGTGCCAGCAGCTTGCGACTAGCGGGAGACCATGAGCAGTTCTTC. Translated, it gives CASSLRLAGDHEQFF.

The rearrangement links TRBV5-1 to TRBJ1-4; TRBD1 matches 7 bases. In germline, CDR1 is SGHRS, CDR2 YFSETQ. This CDR3 is 14 amino acids long. Trimming at V came to 4 bases and at J to 8 bases, leaving 8 bases not matched to a gene. For the CDR3, the DNA is TGCGCCAGCAGCATACAGGGGAGTGGGGAAAAACTGTTTTTT. It specifies CASSIQGSGEKLFF.

This chain joins TRBV7-9 and TRBJ2-1, with D uncertain. Germline-derived CDR1 and CDR2 are SEHNR and FQNEAQ (reference sequence). With 5 bases removed from V and 10 bases from J, the gap between germline ends came to 12 bases. CDR3 length: 12 residues. CDR3 DNA sequence: TGTGCCAGCAGCATTAGTCGTGGCGAGCAGTTCTTC. Residues: CASSISRGEQFF. Supplemented by reference TRBV7-9 and TRBJ2-1, the full variable domain reads DTGVSQNPRHKITKRGQNVTFRCDPISEHNRLYWYRQTLGQGPEFLTYFQNEAQLEKSRLLSDRFSAERPKGSFSTLEIQRTEQGDSAMYLCASSISRGEQFFGPGTRLTVL.

This chain joins TRBV14 and TRBJ1-2; D gene ambiguous. Germline loops: CDR1 SGHDN, CDR2 FVKESK. The CDR3 length is 13 residues. Between the trimmed V and J ends, which lost 0 bases and 5 bases, there was a span of 7 bases. The CDR3 sequence: CASSQDWGYGYTF. CDR3 DNA: TGTGCCAGCAGCCAAGATTGGGGTTATGGCTACACCTTC. Full variable domain (rest looked up from reference TRBV14 and TRBJ1-2): EAGVTQFPSHSVIEKGQTVTLRCDPISGHDNLYWYRRVMGKEIKFLLHFVKESKQDESGMPNNRFLAERTGGTYSTLKVQPAELEDSGVYFCASSQDWGYGYTFGSGTRLTVV.